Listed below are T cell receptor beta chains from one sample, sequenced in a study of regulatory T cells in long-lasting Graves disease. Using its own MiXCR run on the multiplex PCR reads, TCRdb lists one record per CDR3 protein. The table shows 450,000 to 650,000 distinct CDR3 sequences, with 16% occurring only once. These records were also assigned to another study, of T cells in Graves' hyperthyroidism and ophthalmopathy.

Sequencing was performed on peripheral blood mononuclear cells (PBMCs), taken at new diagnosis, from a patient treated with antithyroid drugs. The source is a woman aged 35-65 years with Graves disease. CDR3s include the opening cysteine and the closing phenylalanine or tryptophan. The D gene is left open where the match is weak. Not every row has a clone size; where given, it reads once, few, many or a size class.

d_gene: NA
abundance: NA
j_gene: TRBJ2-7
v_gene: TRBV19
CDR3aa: CATAPTVGYEQYF
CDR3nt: TGTGCCACCGCACCCACGGTAGGATACGAGCAGTACTTC

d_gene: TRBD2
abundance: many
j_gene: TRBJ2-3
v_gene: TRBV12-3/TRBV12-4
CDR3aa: CASSLSGGAMDTQYF
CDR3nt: TGTGCCAGCAGTTTAAGCGGGGGGGCCATGGATACGCAGTATTTT

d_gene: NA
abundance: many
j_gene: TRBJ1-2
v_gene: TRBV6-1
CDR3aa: CASREIGGGYTF
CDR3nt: TGTGCCAGCAGAGAGATCGGTGGTGGCTACACCTTC

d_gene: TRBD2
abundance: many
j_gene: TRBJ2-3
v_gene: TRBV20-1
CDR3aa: CSARDPWTSGRADTQYF
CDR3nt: TGCAGTGCTAGAGACCCCTGGACTAGCGGGCGGGCAGATACGCAGTATTTT

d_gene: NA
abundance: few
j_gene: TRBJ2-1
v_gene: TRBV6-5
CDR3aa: CASSFLNLVNEQFF
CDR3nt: TGTGCCAGCAGTTTTCTCAATTTAGTGAATGAGCAGTTCTTC

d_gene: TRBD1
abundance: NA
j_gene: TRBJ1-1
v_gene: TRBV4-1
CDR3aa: CASSHRQGVGQGDNEAFF
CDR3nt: TGCGCCAGCAGCCACCGACAGGGCGTCGGACAGGGAGACAATGAAGCTTTCTTT

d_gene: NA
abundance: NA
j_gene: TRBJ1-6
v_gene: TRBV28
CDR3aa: CASSPAHRVHSPLHF
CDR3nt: TGTGCCAGCAGTCCGGCCCACAGGGTTCATTCACCCCTCCACTTT

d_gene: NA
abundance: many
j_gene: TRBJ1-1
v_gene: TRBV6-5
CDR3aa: CASSSPGEAAFF
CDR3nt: TGTGCCAGCAGTTCCCCGGGAGAAGCGGCTTTCTTT

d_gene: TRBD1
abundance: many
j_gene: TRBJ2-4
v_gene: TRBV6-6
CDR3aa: CASSYSGTGVSDAKNIQYF
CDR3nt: TGTGCCAGCAGTTACTCGGGGACAGGGGTGTCAGACGCCAAAAACATTCAGTACTTC

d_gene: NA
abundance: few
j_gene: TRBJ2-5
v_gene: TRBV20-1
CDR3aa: CSARSSQGETQYF
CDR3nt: TGCAGTGCTAGATCATCGCAGGGTGAGACCCAGTACTTC

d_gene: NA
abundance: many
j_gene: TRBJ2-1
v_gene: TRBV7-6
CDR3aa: CASSSSLGALNEQFF
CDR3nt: TGTGCCAGCAGCTCTAGCCTGGGGGCTCTCAATGAGCAGTTCTTC

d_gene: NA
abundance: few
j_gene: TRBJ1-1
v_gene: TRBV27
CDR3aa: CASSLVGTGGQAFF
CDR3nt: TGTGCCAGCAGTTTGGTGGGGACGGGGGGGCAAGCTTTCTTT

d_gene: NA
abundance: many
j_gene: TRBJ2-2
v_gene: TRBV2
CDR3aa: CAGTKQGNTGELFF
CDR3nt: TGTGCCGGGACGAAACAGGGGAACACCGGGGAGCTGTTTTTT

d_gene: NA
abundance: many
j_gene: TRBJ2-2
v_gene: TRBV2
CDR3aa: CAFSRGPNTGELFF
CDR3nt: TGTGCCTTCTCGAGGGGACCTAACACCGGGGAGCTGTTTTTT

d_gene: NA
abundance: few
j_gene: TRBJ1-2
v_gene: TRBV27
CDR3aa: CASMSGAGSYGYTF
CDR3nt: TGTGCCAGCATGTCCGGGGCCGGGAGCTATGGCTACACCTTC

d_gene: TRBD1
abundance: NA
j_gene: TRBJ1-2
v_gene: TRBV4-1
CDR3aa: CASSQLWTGDNYGYTF
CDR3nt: TGCGCCAGCAGCCAACTCTGGACAGGCGATAACTATGGCTACACCTTC

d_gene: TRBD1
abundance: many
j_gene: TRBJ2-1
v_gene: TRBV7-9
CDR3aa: CASSSRQGAYNEQFF
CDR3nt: TGTGCCAGCAGCTCCCGACAGGGGGCGTACAATGAGCAGTTCTTC

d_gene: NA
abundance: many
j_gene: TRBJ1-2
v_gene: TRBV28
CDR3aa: CASSPSGGFYGYTF
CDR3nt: TGTGCCAGCAGTCCCAGCGGAGGGTTCTATGGCTACACCTTC

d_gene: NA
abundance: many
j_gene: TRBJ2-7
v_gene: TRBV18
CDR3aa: CASSPFNSYEQYF
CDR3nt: TGTGCCAGCTCACCCTTCAACTCCTACGAGCAGTACTTC

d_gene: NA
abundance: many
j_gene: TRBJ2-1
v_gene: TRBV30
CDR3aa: CAWSRWPPLYNEQFF
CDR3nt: TGTGCCTGGAGTCGGTGGCCACCGCTTTACAATGAGCAGTTCTTC

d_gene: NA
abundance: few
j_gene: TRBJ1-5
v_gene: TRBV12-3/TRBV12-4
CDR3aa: CASSLAPRAVSNQPQHF
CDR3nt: TGTGCCAGCAGTTTAGCGCCCAGGGCAGTTAGCAATCAGCCCCAGCATTTT

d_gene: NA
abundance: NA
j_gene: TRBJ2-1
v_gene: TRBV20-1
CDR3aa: CSAHRVEQFF
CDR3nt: TGCAGTGCCCACCGGGTTGAGCAGTTCTTC

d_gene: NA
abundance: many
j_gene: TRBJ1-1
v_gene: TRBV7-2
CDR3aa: CASSFTHGMNTEAFF
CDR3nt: TGTGCCAGCAGCTTCACTCATGGGATGAACACTGAAGCTTTCTTT

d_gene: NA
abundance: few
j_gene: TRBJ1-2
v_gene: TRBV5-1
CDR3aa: CASSVSDGAGGYTF
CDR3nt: TGCGCCAGCAGCGTTTCGGACGGAGCGGGGGGCTACACCTTC

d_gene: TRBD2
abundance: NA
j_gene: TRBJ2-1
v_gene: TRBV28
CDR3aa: CAIRGSGGAEQFF
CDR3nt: TGTGCCATAAGGGGTAGCGGGGGGGCTGAGCAGTTCTTC

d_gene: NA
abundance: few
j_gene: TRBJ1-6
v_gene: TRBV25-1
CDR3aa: CASSASADNSPLHF
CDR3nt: TGTGCCAGCAGTGCGTCAGCGGATAATTCACCCCTCCACTTT

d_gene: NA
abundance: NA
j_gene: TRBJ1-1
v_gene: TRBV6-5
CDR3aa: CASSYPPGQRNTEAFF
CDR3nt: TGTGCCAGCAGTTACCCCCCTGGACAGAGGAACACTGAAGCTTTCTTT

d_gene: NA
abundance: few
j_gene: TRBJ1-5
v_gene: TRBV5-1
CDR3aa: CASSLGGLAGVTDTQHF
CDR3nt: TGCGCCAGCAGCTTGGGCGGACTAGCGGGGGTCACAGATACGCAGCATTTT

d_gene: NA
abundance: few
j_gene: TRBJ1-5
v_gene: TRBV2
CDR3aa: CASRSGNQPQHF
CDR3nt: TGTGCCAGCAGGAGTGGGAATCAGCCCCAGCATTTT

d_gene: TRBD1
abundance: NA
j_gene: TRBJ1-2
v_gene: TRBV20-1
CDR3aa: CSATGVGGYTF
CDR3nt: TGCAGTGCCACAGGGGTCGGGGGCTACACCTTC

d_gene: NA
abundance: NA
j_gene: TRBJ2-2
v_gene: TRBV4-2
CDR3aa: CASSQDQGIGELFF
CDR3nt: TGTGCCAGCAGCCAAGATCAGGGGATCGGGGAGCTGTTTTTT

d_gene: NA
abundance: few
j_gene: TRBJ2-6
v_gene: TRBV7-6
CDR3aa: CASSPRQGSGGSGANVLTF
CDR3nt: TGTGCCAGCAGCCCCCGACAGGGTTCGGGGGGCTCTGGGGCCAACGTCCTGACTTTC

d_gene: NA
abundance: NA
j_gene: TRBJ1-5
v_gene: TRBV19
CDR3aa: CASSIYQPQHF
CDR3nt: TGTGCCAGTAGTATCTATCAGCCCCAGCATTTT

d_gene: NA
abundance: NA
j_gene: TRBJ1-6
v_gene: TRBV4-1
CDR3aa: CASSQRRVSYNSPLHF
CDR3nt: TGCGCCAGCAGCCAGAGAAGGGTTTCCTATAATTCACCCCTCCACTTT

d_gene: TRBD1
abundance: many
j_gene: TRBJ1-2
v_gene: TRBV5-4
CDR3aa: CASSEGQGADYGYTF
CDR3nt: TGTGCCAGCAGCGAGGGACAGGGGGCCGACTATGGCTACACCTTC

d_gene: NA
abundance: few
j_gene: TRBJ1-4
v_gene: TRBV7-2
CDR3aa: CASSLVVGERDEKLFF
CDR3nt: TGTGCCAGCAGCTTAGTAGTCGGGGAGAGAGATGAAAAACTGTTTTTT

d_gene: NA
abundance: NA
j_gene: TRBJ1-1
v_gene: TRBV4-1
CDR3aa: CASSQESPQDKAFF
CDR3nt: TGCGCCAGCAGCCAAGAATCTCCGCAAGACAAGGCTTTCTTT

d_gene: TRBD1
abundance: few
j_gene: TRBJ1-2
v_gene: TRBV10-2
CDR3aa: CATATGDGGYTF
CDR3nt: TGCGCCACCGCTACAGGGGATGGTGGCTACACCTTC